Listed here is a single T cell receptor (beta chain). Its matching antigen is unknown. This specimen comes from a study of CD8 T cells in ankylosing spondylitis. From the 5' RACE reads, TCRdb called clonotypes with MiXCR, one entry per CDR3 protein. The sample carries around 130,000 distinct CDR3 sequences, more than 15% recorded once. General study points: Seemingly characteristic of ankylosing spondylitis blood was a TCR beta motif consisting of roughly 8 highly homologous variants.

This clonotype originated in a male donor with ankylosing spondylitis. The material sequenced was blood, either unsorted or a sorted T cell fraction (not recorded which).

This chain's CDR3 is CASSVGTGRTGELFF. CDR3 coding DNA: TGTGCCAGCAGCGTAGGGACAGGCAGGACCGGGGAGCTGTTTTTT. The V call is TRBV9, the J call TRBJ2-2; 7 positions match TRBD1. The trim removed 0 bases at V and 5 bases at J, leaving 4 bases unmatched. The CDR3 spans 15 residues. Germline V gene sequence: CDR1 SGDLS, CDR2 YYNGEE.